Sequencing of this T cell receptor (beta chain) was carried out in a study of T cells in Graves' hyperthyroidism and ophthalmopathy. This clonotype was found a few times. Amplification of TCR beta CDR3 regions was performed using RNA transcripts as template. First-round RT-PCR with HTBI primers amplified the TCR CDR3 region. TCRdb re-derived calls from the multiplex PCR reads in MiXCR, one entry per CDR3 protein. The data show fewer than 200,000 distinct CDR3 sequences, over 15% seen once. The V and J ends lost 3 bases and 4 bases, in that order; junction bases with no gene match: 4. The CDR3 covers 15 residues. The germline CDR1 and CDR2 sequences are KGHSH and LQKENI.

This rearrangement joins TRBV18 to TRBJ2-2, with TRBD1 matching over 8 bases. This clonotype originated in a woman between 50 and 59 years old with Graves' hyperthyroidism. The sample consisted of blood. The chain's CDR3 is CASSPGTGTTGELFF. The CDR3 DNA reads TGTGCCAGCTCACCTGGGACAGGAACCACCGGGGAGCTGTTTTTT.